These 3 T cell receptor beta chains share one sample of origin, sequenced in a study of blood T cell repertoires in COVID-19 (dated by TCRdb to the early 2020s). The method was the immunoSEQ multiplex PCR assay. TCRdb took over this immuneACCESS table, retaining in-frame rearrangements with V and J assigned. Such tables are incomplete; in checked studies, under half of the missing clones stem from an unresolved V gene, and the remainder is unexplained. This sample holds about 64,000 clones; 85% to 90% were observed only once. The ten biggest clones cover around 10% of the sample. The source material was PBMCs or T cells enriched from blood (not recorded which). Every receptor here comes from a woman aged 40 to 50 who had recovered from COVID-19.

About this clone: Compared with germline, one end of the junction differs, possibly owing to a read error. The sample holds other DNA sequences that translate to the same CDR3. V usage is TRBV18 and J usage is TRBJ1-2; D gene uncertain. This CDR3 spans 13 amino acids. Germline V gene lookup returns CDR1 KGHSH and CDR2 LQKENI. The DNA for the CDR3 is TGTGCCAGTTCACCGTCTATTTTCCATGGCTACACCTTC. Protein sequence: CASSPSIFHGYTF.

The chain joins TRBV7-3 to TRBJ2-7; TRBD1 might be the D (6 bases). This CDR3 has 13 amino acids. V shed 1 base and J shed 8 bases, with 12 bases lying between them. Germline loops: CDR1 SGHTA, CDR2 FQGTGA. CDR3 sequence: CASSLNKQGQQYF. DNA of the CDR3: TGTGCCAGCAGCTTAAACAAACAGGGCCAGCAGTACTTC.

The chain is built from TRBV10-3 and TRBJ2-1; no firm D call. V gave up 0 bases and J gave up 0 bases, with 9 bases separating them. The CDR3 contains 16 residues. Germline loops: CDR1 ENHRY, CDR2 SYGVKD. CDR3 in amino acids: CAISESVPSSYNEQFF. The CDR3 region has the DNA TGTGCCATCAGTGAGTCGGTGCCGAGCTCCTACAATGAGCAGTTCTTC.